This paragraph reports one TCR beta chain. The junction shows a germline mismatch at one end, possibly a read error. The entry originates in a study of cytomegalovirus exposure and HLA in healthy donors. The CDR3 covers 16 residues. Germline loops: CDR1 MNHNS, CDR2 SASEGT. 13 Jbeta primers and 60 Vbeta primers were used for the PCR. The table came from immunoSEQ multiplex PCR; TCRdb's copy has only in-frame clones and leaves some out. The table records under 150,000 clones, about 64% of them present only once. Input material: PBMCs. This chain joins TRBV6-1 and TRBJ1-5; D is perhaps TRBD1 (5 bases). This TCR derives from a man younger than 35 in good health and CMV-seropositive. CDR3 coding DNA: TGTGCCAGCAGCGAAGGGACGGGGAGCGGCAATCAGCCCCAGCATTTT. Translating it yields CASSEGTGSGNQPQHF.